This entry is about one T cell receptor beta chain. The data derive from a study of blood T cell repertoires in COVID-19. Study background: Specimens from acute and convalescent COVID-19 originated in the United States, Italy and Spain. Sources were T cells, B-cell-depleted T cells, or PBMCs; the material itself was cDNA or gDNA.

In the authors' workflow: The assay estimated nucleated cells by amplifying reference gene primers. The table came from immunoSEQ multiplex PCR; TCRdb's copy has only in-frame clones and leaves some out. V and J calls and clone size follow that table, whereas D and trimming were derived from the DNA. The data contain roughly 100,000 clones, around 85% of them seen just once; the ten biggest clones take up roughly 3.4%. Material for sequencing was peripheral blood. The receptor was derived from an elderly woman with active or convalescent COVID-19.

CDR3 nucleotides: TGTGCCAGCAGTGACCCCCTAGCGGGGGGCACAGATACGCAGTATTTT. This encodes CASSDPLAGGTDTQYF. The chain is built from TRBV6-1 and TRBJ2-3, with 10 bases matching TRBD2. CDR3 length equals 16 residues. Germline CDR1 MNHNS, CDR2 SASEGT. V trimming: 3 bases; J trimming: 1 base; junction bases outside the gene matches: 4.